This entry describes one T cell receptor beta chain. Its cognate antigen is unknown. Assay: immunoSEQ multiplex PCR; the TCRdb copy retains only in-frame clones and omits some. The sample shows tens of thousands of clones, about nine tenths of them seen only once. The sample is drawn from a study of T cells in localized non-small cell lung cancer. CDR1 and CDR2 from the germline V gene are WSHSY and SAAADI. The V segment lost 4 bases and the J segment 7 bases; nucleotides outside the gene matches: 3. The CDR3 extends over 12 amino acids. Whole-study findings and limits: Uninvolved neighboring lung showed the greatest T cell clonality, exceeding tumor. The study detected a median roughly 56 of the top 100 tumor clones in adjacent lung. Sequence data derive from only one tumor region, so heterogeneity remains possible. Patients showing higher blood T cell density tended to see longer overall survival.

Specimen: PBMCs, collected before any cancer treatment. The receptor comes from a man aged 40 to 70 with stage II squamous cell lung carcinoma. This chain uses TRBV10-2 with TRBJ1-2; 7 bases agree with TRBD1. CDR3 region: CASSVGDSGYTF. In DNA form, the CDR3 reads TGCGCCAGCAGTGTGGGGGACAGTGGCTACACCTTC.